Below, 24 T cell receptor beta chains from the same sample are listed, as sequenced in a study of shared clonotypes between healthy human individuals. Only CD45RO-negative cells positively selected for CCR7 counted as naive CD8 cells, so terminally differentiated effector memory CD45RA+ cells were excluded. Here immunoSEQ multiplex PCR was the method, and the copy in TCRdb shows in-frame clones only, minus some. The sample consists of fewer than 850,000 clones, roughly 96% of them appearing once. Sequenced input: naive CD8+ T cells sorted from blood. The receptors come from a man younger than 45 in good health.

The V gene is TRBV25-1, the J gene TRBJ1-4; D is perhaps TRBD1 (5 bases). The CDR3 loop spans 15 amino acids. In germline, CDR1 is MGHDK, CDR2 SYGVNS. Trimming took off 0 bases at V and 4 bases at J, with 9 bases between the two ends. CDR3 loop: CASSEYGADNEKLFF. CDR3 bases: TGTGCCAGCAGTGAATACGGGGCAGATAATGAAAAACTGTTTTTT.

This chain connects TRBV27 to TRBJ1-1, with D possibly TRBD1 on 5 matching bases. V was cut by 7 bases and J by 0 bases, with 24 bases left in between. The CDR3 spans 18 residues. Germline assignment: CDR1 MNHEY and CDR2 SMNVEV (reference sequence). The CDR3 sequence is CASTWGGFWANMNTEAFF. CDR3 bases: TGTGCCAGCACCTGGGGGGGTTTCTGGGCGAACATGAACACTGAAGCTTTCTTT.

V usage is TRBV15 and J usage is TRBJ2-1, with D possibly TRBD1 on 6 matching bases. V was trimmed by 1 base and J by 4 bases, leaving 8 bases between them. The CDR3 is 14 amino acids. In germline, CDR1 is LNHNV, CDR2 YYDKDF (reference sequence). As DNA, the CDR3 is TGTGCCACCAGCAGAGGAGGGGGTTACAATGAGCAGTTCTTC. Protein sequence: CATSRGGGYNEQFF.

The V and J genes are TRBV6-4 and TRBJ2-3; unclear D gene. Germline lookup yields CDR1 MRHNA and CDR2 SNTAGT. Between the trimmed V and J ends, which lost 3 bases and 6 bases, there was a span of 10 bases. This CDR3 has 13 residues. CDR3 in amino acids: CASSETEEDTQYF. The CDR3 nucleotides are TGTGCCAGCAGTGAAACTGAGGAGGATACGCAGTATTTT.

The chain carries TRBV7-6 and TRBJ2-6, with a tentative D call TRBD1 (5 bases). Trimming left V 5 bases short and J 1 base short, with 9 bases between. This CDR3 spans 15 amino acids. CDR1 and CDR2 from the germline V gene are SGHVS and FNYEAQ. The CDR3 DNA reads TGTGCCAGCAGCCCCGCAGGGTCTGGGGCCAACGTCCTGACTTTC. Translation gives CASSPAGSGANVLTF.

V gene TRBV27 combines with J gene TRBJ1-5; D might be TRBD1 (6 bases). V dropped 4 bases and J dropped 1 base, with 8 bases sitting between them. CDR3 size: 14 residues. From germline, CDR1 is MNHEY and CDR2 SMNVEV (reference sequence). CDR3: CASSSGASNQPQHF. The CDR3 DNA reads TGTGCCAGCAGTTCGGGGGCGAGCAATCAGCCCCAGCATTTT.

The chain combines TRBV4-1 with TRBJ1-1; D ambiguous. Germline CDR1 and CDR2: MGHRA and YSYEKL. CDR3 size: 13 residues. V was pared by 4 bases and J by 2 bases, with 8 bases between. The CDR3 loop reads CASSRQVNTEAFF. In nucleotides, the CDR3 is TGCGCCAGCAGCCGCCAAGTCAACACTGAAGCTTTCTTT.

The chain is built from TRBV14 and TRBJ1-4; a weak D match, TRBD1 (6 bases). Germline-derived CDR1 and CDR2 are SGHDN and FVKESK. The CDR3 totals 15 residues. V was clipped by 3 bases and J by 2 bases, with 10 bases between them. CDR3 sequence reads: CASSHTGSTNEKLFF. The CDR3 DNA reads as TGTGCCAGCAGCCACACAGGGAGTACTAATGAAAAACTGTTTTTT.

The genes are TRBV18 and TRBJ2-3, with 11 bases fitting TRBD2. The ends lost 3 bases at V and 4 bases at J; junction bases unmatched: 3. The CDR3 runs 15 residues. In germline, CDR1 is KGHSH, CDR2 LQKENI. The CDR3 protein is CASSPTSGNADTQYF. DNA for the CDR3: TGTGCCAGCTCACCGACTAGCGGGAACGCAGATACGCAGTATTTT.

This clone occurred once. The chain has TRBV27 and TRBJ2-1, with D unclear. The CDR3 runs 15 residues. Trimming stripped 3 bases from V and 4 bases from J, with 13 bases between. Germline-derived CDR1 and CDR2 are MNHEY and SMNVEV (reference sequence). In DNA form, the CDR3 reads TGTGCCAGCAGTTTGAGAGACACCGCGTACAATGAGCAGTTCTTC. The encoded protein is CASSLRDTAYNEQFF.

This chain joins TRBV18 and TRBJ1-1; 10 bases align to TRBD1. Germline V gives CDR1 KGHSH, CDR2 LQKENI. The trim removed 5 bases at V and 4 bases at J, leaving 4 bases unmatched. This CDR3 is built from 14 residues. The CDR3 loop reads CASSGQGEVTEAFF. CDR3 nucleotides: TGTGCCAGCTCAGGACAGGGGGAGGTCACTGAAGCTTTCTTT.

The V and J genes are TRBV7-9 and TRBJ2-7; 13 nucleotides agree with TRBD2. V was pared by 4 bases and J by 7 bases, with 7 bases of the junction left unmatched. The CDR3 is 15 amino acids. In germline, CDR1 is SEHNR, CDR2 FQNEAQ (reference sequence). This CDR3 reads CASSSGLAGPWEQYF. The CDR3 DNA reads TGTGCCAGCAGCTCGGGACTAGCGGGGCCCTGGGAGCAGTACTTC.

The DNA for the CDR3 is TGTGCCACCAGCAGTAACCCGCGGGACATGACTGAAGCTTTCTTT. Amino acid sequence: CATSSNPRDMTEAFF. The gene calls are TRBV15 and TRBJ1-1; perhaps TRBD1 as D (6 bases). Germline CDR1 is LNHNV and CDR2 is YYDKDF (reference sequence). The V end was cut by 3 bases, the J end by 5 bases, with 16 bases between. CDR3 length equals 15 residues.

This clone was seen a single time. The chain combines TRBV29-1 with TRBJ2-2; D gene unclear. Trimming stripped 3 bases from V and 7 bases from J, with 3 bases between. CDR3 length equals 10 residues. The germline V gene has CDR1 SQVTM and CDR2 ANQGSEA. CDR3 amino acids: CSVEFGELFF. CDR3 DNA sequence: TGCAGCGTTGAGTTCGGGGAGCTGTTTTTT.

A note on this clone: Other DNA sequences in this specimen translate into the identical CDR3. This chain uses TRBV27 with TRBJ1-5; D is ambiguous. Germline lookup yields CDR1 MNHEY and CDR2 SMNVEV (reference sequence). The CDR3 covers 13 residues. V lost 3 bases to trimming and J lost 4 bases, with 7 bases between them. The CDR3: CASSLGTNQPQHF. CDR3 in DNA: TGTGCCAGCAGTTTGGGCACAAATCAGCCCCAGCATTTT.

This clone was observed a single time. The chain links TRBV2 to TRBJ1-1; 7 bases map to TRBD1. V shed 7 bases and J 7 bases; nucleotides not matched to a gene: 12. Germline CDR1 is SNHLY and CDR2 is FYNNEI. The CDR3 is 14 amino acids. In nucleotides, the CDR3 is TGTGCCAGCAAGACCGAGGGACAGCCTGATGAAGCTTTCTTT. This translates into CASKTEGQPDEAFF.

The chain joins TRBV7-2 to TRBJ2-1; no firm D call. The germline V gene has CDR1 SGHTA and CDR2 FQGNSA. The CDR3 runs 12 residues. The V gene lost 1 base and the J gene lost 7 bases, with 5 bases spanning the gap. CDR3 bases: TGTGCCAGCAGCTTAGAACCTAATGAGCAGTTCTTC. Translating it yields CASSLEPNEQFF.

The chain has TRBV4-2 and TRBJ2-3; the D gene is possibly TRBD1 (6 bases). This CDR3 comprises 15 residues. V lost 4 bases and J lost 3, with 14 bases in between. Germline values: CDR1 LGHNA, CDR2 YNFKEQ. The CDR3 sequence is CASSPGAGDTDTQYF. As DNA, the CDR3 is TGTGCCAGCAGCCCCGGTGCAGGGGATACAGATACGCAGTATTTT.

V usage is TRBV5-1 and J usage is TRBJ2-7; D is perhaps TRBD2 (5 bases). Trimming stripped 4 bases from V and 0 bases from J, with 14 bases between. CDR1 and CDR2 (germline): SGHRS, YFSETQ. The CDR3 consists of 15 residues. This CDR3 reads CASSDQDSYSYEQYF. In DNA, the CDR3 is TGCGCCAGCAGCGACCAGGACTCCTACTCCTACGAGCAGTACTTC.

This chain uses TRBV6-5 with TRBJ2-1, with D tentatively TRBD2 (6 bases). CDR1 and CDR2 (germline): MNHEY, SVGAGI. V dropped 2 bases and J dropped 8 bases, with 13 bases sitting between them. The CDR3 loop spans 14 amino acids. The CDR3 loop is CASSYSGPADEQFF. CDR3 bases: TGTGCCAGCAGTTACAGCGGGCCCGCGGATGAGCAGTTCTTC.

The V gene is TRBV11-3, the J gene TRBJ2-1, with 7 bases lining up with TRBD2. Per germline, CDR1 SGHNT and CDR2 YENEEA. The CDR3 totals 18 residues. J gave up 4 bases and V 3 bases, and 15 bases lay outside the gene matches. CDR3 in DNA: TGTGCCAGCAGCTTTTATTCTGGGGGAGGGCCGGAGTACAATGAGCAGTTCTTC. Translated: CASSFYSGGGPEYNEQFF.

This clone was seen a handful of times. The chain employs TRBV19 and TRBJ2-1, with 12 positions matching TRBD2. V lost 4 bases and J lost 3; bases outside the gene matches: 10. This CDR3 is 18 amino acids long. Germline CDR1 is LNHDA and CDR2 is SQIVND (reference sequence). The CDR3 sequence: CASSRAPSGRAVYNEQFF. Written as DNA, the CDR3 is TGTGCCAGTAGTAGAGCGCCTAGCGGGAGGGCCGTCTACAATGAGCAGTTCTTC.

The chain joins TRBV4-1 to TRBJ1-1; no reliable D call. The CDR3 is 15 amino acids. The germline V gene has CDR1 MGHRA and CDR2 YSYEKL. V gave up 0 bases and J gave up 0 bases, with 8 bases separating them. The CDR3 sequence is CASSQERHMNTEAFF. The DNA of the CDR3 is TGCGCCAGCAGCCAAGAGCGGCATATGAACACTGAAGCTTTCTTT.

The count of this clone is one. J is TRBJ1-4 and V is TRBV7-9, with D hard to call. The CDR3 runs to 14 residues. Trimming pared 1 base from V and 8 bases from J, leaving 11 bases between. Looked up from germline, CDR1 is SEHNR and CDR2 is FQNEAQ (reference sequence). The CDR3 loop is CASSLETAEEKLFF. Written as DNA, the CDR3 is TGTGCCAGCAGCTTAGAAACCGCGGAGGAAAAACTGTTTTTT.